These T cell receptor beta chains were read from a single sample in a study of graft-versus-host responses after intestinal transplantation. Method: immunoSEQ multiplex PCR; TCRdb's copy keeps in-frame clones and lacks some. The sample includes approximately 11,000 clones, about 80% seen only once; the top ten take around 34%. The input for sequencing was PBMCs, taken about 67 weeks after intestinal transplant. These receptors were taken from a human patient who received an intestinal transplant, so some T cells may come from the graft donor. Both conserved end residues are part of each CDR3. The order of the fields is CDR3 DNA, CDR3 protein, J gene, CDR3 length, D gene, V gene, clone size. The D gene is left open where the match is weak. Clone sizes are given selectively: once, few, many, or a class where the clone is expanded.

cdr3_nt: TGTGCCAGCACAGGGTTGGAGACCCAGTACTTC
cdr3_aa: CASTGLETQYF
j_call: TRBJ2-5
cdr3_length: 11
d_call: .
v_call: TRBV6-1
clone_size: .

cdr3_nt: TGTGCCAGCAGCTTCCGGGACAGCCCCTACGAGCAGTACTTC
cdr3_aa: CASSFRDSPYEQYF
j_call: TRBJ2-7
cdr3_length: 14
d_call: TRBD1
v_call: TRBV4-2
clone_size: .

cdr3_nt: TGTGCCAGCAGCCCCAGTGGGAAGGACACCGGGGAGCTGTTTTTT
cdr3_aa: CASSPSGKDTGELFF
j_call: TRBJ2-2
cdr3_length: 15
d_call: .
v_call: TRBV9
clone_size: .

cdr3_nt: TGTGCCAGCAGCGTAGGTCAAGCTGGATACGAGCAGTACTTC
cdr3_aa: CASSVGQAGYEQYF
j_call: TRBJ2-7
cdr3_length: 14
d_call: .
v_call: TRBV9
clone_size: once

cdr3_nt: TGTGCCAGCAGTTTTCCCCGAGACAGGGGGGAATCACCCCTCCACTTT
cdr3_aa: CASSFPRDRGESPLHF
j_call: TRBJ1-6
cdr3_length: 16
d_call: TRBD1
v_call: TRBV6-6
clone_size: .

cdr3_nt: TGTGCCTGGAGTTCAGGGGGCGACGAGCAGTACTTC
cdr3_aa: CAWSSGGDEQYF
j_call: TRBJ2-7
cdr3_length: 12
d_call: TRBD1
v_call: TRBV30
clone_size: .

cdr3_nt: TGTGCCAGCAGTGAAGTAGCGGGGGGGACCTACGAGCAGTACTTC
cdr3_aa: CASSEVAGGTYEQYF
j_call: TRBJ2-7
cdr3_length: 15
d_call: TRBD2
v_call: TRBV6-1
clone_size: .

cdr3_nt: TGCAGCGTTGGACAGACCTACGAGCAGTACTTC
cdr3_aa: CSVGQTYEQYF
j_call: TRBJ2-7
cdr3_length: 11
d_call: .
v_call: TRBV29-1
clone_size: .

cdr3_nt: TGTGCCAGTAGTTTCCGGACAGGTTACAATGAGCAGTTCTTC
cdr3_aa: CASSFRTGYNEQFF
j_call: TRBJ2-1
cdr3_length: 14
d_call: TRBD1
v_call: TRBV19
clone_size: .

cdr3_nt: TGTGCCAGTATTAGGACCGGGAATGAGTATGGCTACACCTTC
cdr3_aa: CASIRTGNEYGYTF
j_call: TRBJ1-2
cdr3_length: 14
d_call: .
v_call: TRBV19
clone_size: .

cdr3_nt: TGTGCCAGCAGCTTGGTAGCGCGGCCCTGGACTGAAGCTTTCTTT
cdr3_aa: CASSLVARPWTEAFF
j_call: TRBJ1-1
cdr3_length: 15
d_call: .
v_call: TRBV5-6
clone_size: .

cdr3_nt: TGTGCCAGCAGTTACTCCAGCGGTAGCTCCTACGAGCAGTACTTC
cdr3_aa: CASSYSSGSSYEQYF
j_call: TRBJ2-7
cdr3_length: 15
d_call: .
v_call: TRBV6-6
clone_size: .

cdr3_nt: TGTGCCAGCAGCTTATTTCACGCCAAAAACATTCAGTACTTC
cdr3_aa: CASSLFHAKNIQYF
j_call: TRBJ2-4
cdr3_length: 14
d_call: .
v_call: TRBV7-9
clone_size: once

cdr3_nt: TGTGCCAGCAGCTTTGTAGGGACAGGGGGCACTGAAGCTTTCTTT
cdr3_aa: CASSFVGTGGTEAFF
j_call: TRBJ1-1
cdr3_length: 15
d_call: TRBD1
v_call: TRBV5-6
clone_size: .

cdr3_nt: TGTGCCAGCAGTGAAACGGGAGTGGCAGATGAGCAGTTCTTC
cdr3_aa: CASSETGVADEQFF
j_call: TRBJ2-1
cdr3_length: 14
d_call: .
v_call: TRBV6-4
clone_size: .

cdr3_nt: TGTGCCAGCAGTGAGAACGAACAAGAGACCCAGTACTTC
cdr3_aa: CASSENEQETQYF
j_call: TRBJ2-5
cdr3_length: 13
d_call: .
v_call: TRBV6-4
clone_size: .

cdr3_nt: TGTGCCAGCAGCTTAGATCTCTACAGCGGGACAGCCACCGGGGAGCTGTTTTTT
cdr3_aa: CASSLDLYSGTATGELFF
j_call: TRBJ2-2
cdr3_length: 18
d_call: .
v_call: TRBV11-2
clone_size: .

cdr3_nt: TGTGCCTGGAGAACTAGATCTAGCTCCTATAATTCACCCCTCCACTTT
cdr3_aa: CAWRTRSSSYNSPLHF
j_call: TRBJ1-6
cdr3_length: 16
d_call: .
v_call: TRBV30
clone_size: once

cdr3_nt: TGTGCCAGCAGTTACGTGGATACGCAGTATTTT
cdr3_aa: CASSYVDTQYF
j_call: TRBJ2-3
cdr3_length: 11
d_call: .
v_call: TRBV6-5
clone_size: .

cdr3_nt: TGTGCCAGCAGTGAGTCCGGCGGGGGGCCAGATACGCAGTATTTT
cdr3_aa: CASSESGGGPDTQYF
j_call: TRBJ2-3
cdr3_length: 15
d_call: TRBD2
v_call: TRBV6-4
clone_size: .

cdr3_nt: TGTGCCAGCTCACCCCGGACTAGCGGGAGGACCAGGGCAGATACGCAGTATTTT
cdr3_aa: CASSPRTSGRTRADTQYF
j_call: TRBJ2-3
cdr3_length: 18
d_call: TRBD2
v_call: TRBV18
clone_size: .

cdr3_nt: TGTGCTAGCAGCCGGGACAGATCGGAGACCCAGTACTTC
cdr3_aa: CASSRDRSETQYF
j_call: TRBJ2-5
cdr3_length: 13
d_call: TRBD1
v_call: TRBV7-7
clone_size: .

cdr3_nt: TGCGCCAGCAGTCAAATACCGGGACTAGCGGACAATGAGCAGTTCTTC
cdr3_aa: CASSQIPGLADNEQFF
j_call: TRBJ2-1
cdr3_length: 16
d_call: TRBD2
v_call: TRBV23-1
clone_size: few

cdr3_nt: TGTGCCAGCAGCTCGGGACCCAATCAGCCCCAGCATTTT
cdr3_aa: CASSSGPNQPQHF
j_call: TRBJ1-5
cdr3_length: 13
d_call: .
v_call: TRBV7-6
clone_size: .

cdr3_nt: TGTGCCAGCTCACCACCTAAGGGGGCGTTAAGGACGGATGGCTACACCTTC
cdr3_aa: CASSPPKGALRTDGYTF
j_call: TRBJ1-2
cdr3_length: 17
d_call: TRBD1
v_call: TRBV18
clone_size: .

cdr3_nt: TGTGCCAGTAGATGGGGGGGGGCCGTACGGAATCAGCCCCAGCATTTT
cdr3_aa: CASRWGGAVRNQPQHF
j_call: TRBJ1-5
cdr3_length: 16
d_call: .
v_call: TRBV19
clone_size: .

cdr3_nt: TGTGCCTGGGGGGGCCACGGGACTAGCGTTACCTCCTACAATGAGCAGTTCTTC
cdr3_aa: CAWGGHGTSVTSYNEQFF
j_call: TRBJ2-1
cdr3_length: 18
d_call: TRBD2
v_call: TRBV30
clone_size: .

cdr3_nt: TGTGCCAGCAGTCTGCAGGGGAGCACTGAAGCTTTCTTT
cdr3_aa: CASSLQGSTEAFF
j_call: TRBJ1-1
cdr3_length: 13
d_call: .
v_call: TRBV11-3
clone_size: .

cdr3_nt: TGTGCCAGCAGCTTAACAGGGATCGACTATGGCTACACCTTC
cdr3_aa: CASSLTGIDYGYTF
j_call: TRBJ1-2
cdr3_length: 14
d_call: .
v_call: TRBV7-3
clone_size: .

cdr3_nt: TGTGCCAGCAGCGGCGGGGAGCAGCCCTACGAGCAGTACTTC
cdr3_aa: CASSGGEQPYEQYF
j_call: TRBJ2-7
cdr3_length: 14
d_call: .
v_call: TRBV5-4
clone_size: .

cdr3_nt: TGTGCCAGCAGCTTAGGTAGTCGAGTAGCGGGAGGGGGTACAGATACGCAGTATTTT
cdr3_aa: CASSLGSRVAGGGTDTQYF
j_call: TRBJ2-3
cdr3_length: 19
d_call: TRBD2
v_call: TRBV7-2
clone_size: .

cdr3_nt: TGCAGCGTTGAAGATTTTACCCCCGCCTATGGCTACACCTTC
cdr3_aa: CSVEDFTPAYGYTF
j_call: TRBJ1-2
cdr3_length: 14
d_call: .
v_call: TRBV29-1
clone_size: .

cdr3_nt: TGTGCCAGCAGCTACCCGGACAGGGAGGGGGCAGATACGCAGTATTTT
cdr3_aa: CASSYPDREGADTQYF
j_call: TRBJ2-3
cdr3_length: 16
d_call: .
v_call: TRBV5-6
clone_size: .

cdr3_nt: TGTGCCAGCAGTTTTCGTCGCTTTGACGAGCAGTACTTC
cdr3_aa: CASSFRRFDEQYF
j_call: TRBJ2-7
cdr3_length: 13
d_call: .
v_call: TRBV27
clone_size: .

cdr3_nt: TGTGCCAGCAGTGAAAGGTCCGGGACAGGGGGCTACGAGCAGTACTTC
cdr3_aa: CASSERSGTGGYEQYF
j_call: TRBJ2-7
cdr3_length: 16
d_call: TRBD1
v_call: TRBV6-1
clone_size: .

cdr3_nt: TGTGCCAGTAGCTCCTGGGGGGCCTCCTACAATGAGCAGTTCTTC
cdr3_aa: CASSSWGASYNEQFF
j_call: TRBJ2-1
cdr3_length: 15
d_call: .
v_call: TRBV19
clone_size: .

cdr3_nt: TGTGCCAGCAGCTCCCGCAGGGGCACCGGGGAGCTGTTTTTT
cdr3_aa: CASSSRRGTGELFF
j_call: TRBJ2-2
cdr3_length: 14
d_call: .
v_call: TRBV7-8
clone_size: .